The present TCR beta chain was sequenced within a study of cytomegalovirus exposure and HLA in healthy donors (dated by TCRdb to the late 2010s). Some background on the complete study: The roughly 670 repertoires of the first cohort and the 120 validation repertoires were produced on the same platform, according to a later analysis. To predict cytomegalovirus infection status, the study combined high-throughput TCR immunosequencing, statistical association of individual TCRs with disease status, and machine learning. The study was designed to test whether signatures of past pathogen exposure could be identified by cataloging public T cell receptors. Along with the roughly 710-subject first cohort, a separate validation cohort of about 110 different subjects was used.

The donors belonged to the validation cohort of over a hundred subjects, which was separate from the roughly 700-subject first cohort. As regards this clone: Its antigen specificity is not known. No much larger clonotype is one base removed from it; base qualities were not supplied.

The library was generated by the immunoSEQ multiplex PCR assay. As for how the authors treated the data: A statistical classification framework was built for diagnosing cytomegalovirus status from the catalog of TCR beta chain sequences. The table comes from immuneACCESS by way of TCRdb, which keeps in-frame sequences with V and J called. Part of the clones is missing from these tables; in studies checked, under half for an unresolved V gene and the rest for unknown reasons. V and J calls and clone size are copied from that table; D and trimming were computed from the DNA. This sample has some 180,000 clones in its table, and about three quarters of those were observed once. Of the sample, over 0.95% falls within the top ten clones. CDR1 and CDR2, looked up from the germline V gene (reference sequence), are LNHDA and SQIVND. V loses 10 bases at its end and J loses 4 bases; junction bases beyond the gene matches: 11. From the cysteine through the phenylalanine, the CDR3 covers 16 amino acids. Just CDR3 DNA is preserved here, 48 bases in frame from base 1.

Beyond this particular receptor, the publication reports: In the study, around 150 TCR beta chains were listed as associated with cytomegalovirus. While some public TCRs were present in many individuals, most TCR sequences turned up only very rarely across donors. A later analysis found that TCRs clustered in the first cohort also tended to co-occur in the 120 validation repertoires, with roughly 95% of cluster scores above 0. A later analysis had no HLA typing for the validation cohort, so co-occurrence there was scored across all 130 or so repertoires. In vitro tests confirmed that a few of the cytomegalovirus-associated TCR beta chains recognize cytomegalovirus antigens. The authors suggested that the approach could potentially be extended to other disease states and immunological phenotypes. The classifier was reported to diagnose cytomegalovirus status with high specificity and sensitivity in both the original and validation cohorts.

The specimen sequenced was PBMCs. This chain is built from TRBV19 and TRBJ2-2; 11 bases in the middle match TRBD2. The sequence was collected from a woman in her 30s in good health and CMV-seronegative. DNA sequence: TGTGCCACCACACGGACTACTAGCGGGGGCACCGGGGAGCTGTTTTTT. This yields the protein CATTRTTSGGTGELFF. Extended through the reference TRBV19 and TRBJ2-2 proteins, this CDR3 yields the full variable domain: DGGITQSPKYLFRKEGQNVTLSCEQNLNHDAMYWYRQDPGQGLRLIYYSQIVNDFQKGDIAEGYSVSREKKESFPLTVTSAQKNPTAFYLCATTRTTSGGTGELFFGEGSRLTVL.